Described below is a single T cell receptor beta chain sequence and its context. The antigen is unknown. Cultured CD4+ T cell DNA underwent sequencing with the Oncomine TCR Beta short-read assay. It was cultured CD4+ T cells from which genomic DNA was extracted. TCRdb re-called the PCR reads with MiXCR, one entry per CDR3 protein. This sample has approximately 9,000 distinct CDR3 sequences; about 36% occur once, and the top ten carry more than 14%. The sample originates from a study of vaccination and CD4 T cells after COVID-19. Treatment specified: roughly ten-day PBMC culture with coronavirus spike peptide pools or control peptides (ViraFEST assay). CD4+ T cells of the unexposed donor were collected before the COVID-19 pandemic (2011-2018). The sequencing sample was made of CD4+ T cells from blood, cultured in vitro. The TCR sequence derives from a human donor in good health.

Here the CDR3 reads CASSSRGGNGNTIYF. CDR3 nucleotide sequence: TGTGCCAGCAGTTCAAGAGGGGGTAATGGAAACACCATATATTTT. The gene calls are TRBV27 and TRBJ1-3, with D perhaps TRBD1 (6 bases). The CDR3 loop spans 15 amino acids. From germline, CDR1 is MNHEY and CDR2 SMNVEV (reference sequence). Trimming removed 4 bases at V and 3 bases at J, with 13 bases between.